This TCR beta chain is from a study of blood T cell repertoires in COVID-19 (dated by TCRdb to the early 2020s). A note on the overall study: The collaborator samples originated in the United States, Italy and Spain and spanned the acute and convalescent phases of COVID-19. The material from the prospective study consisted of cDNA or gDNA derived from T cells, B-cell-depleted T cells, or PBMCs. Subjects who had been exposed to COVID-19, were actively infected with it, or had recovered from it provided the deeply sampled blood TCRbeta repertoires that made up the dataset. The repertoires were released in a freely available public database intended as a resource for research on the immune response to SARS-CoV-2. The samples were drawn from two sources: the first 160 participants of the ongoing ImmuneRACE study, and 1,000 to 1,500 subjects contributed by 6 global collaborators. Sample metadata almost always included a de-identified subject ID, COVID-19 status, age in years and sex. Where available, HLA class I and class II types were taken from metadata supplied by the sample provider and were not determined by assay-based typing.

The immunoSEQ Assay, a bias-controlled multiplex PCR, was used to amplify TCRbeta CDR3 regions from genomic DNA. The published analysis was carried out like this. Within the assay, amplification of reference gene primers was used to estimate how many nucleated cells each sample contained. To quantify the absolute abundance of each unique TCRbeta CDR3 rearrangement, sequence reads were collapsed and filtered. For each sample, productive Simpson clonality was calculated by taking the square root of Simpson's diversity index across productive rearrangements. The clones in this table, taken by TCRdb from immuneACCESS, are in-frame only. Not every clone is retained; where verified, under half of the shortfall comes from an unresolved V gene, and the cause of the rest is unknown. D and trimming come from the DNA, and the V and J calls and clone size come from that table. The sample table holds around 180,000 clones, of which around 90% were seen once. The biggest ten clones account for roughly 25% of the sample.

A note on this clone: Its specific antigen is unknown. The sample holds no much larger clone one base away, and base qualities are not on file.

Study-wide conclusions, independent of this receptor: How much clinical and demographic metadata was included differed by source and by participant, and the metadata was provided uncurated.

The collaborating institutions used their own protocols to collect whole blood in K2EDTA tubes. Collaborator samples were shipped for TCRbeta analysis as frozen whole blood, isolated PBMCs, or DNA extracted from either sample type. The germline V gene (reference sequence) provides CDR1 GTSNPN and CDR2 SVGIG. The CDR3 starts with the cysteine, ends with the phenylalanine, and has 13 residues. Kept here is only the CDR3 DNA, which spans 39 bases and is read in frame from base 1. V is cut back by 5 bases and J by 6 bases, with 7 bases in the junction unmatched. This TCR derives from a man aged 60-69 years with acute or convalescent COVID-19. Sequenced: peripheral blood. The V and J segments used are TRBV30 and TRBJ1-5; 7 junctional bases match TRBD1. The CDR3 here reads CAWGTELGQPQHF. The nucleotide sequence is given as TGTGCCTGGGGGACAGAATTGGGTCAGCCCCAGCATTTT.